The 12 T cell receptor beta chains presented below share a single source sample, sequenced in a study of TIL therapy for anti-PD-1-resistant metastatic lung cancer. The libraries were made with immunoSEQ v3. Clones were read by immunoSEQ multiplex PCR, and TCRdb kept only the in-frame ones, dropping some. The sample holds some 90,000 clones, about three fifths seen once. Indicated time point: pre-treatment sample, taken before nivolumab and TIL therapy. The tumor samples were excised metastases, mostly pleural nodules or supraclavicular lymph nodes. Material: tumor tissue, obtained at baseline. All receptors come from a person between 25 and 79 years old with non-small cell lung cancer.

This chain connects TRBV3-1 (or the pseudogene TRBV3-2) to TRBJ2-7; 11 bases line up with TRBD1. The germline CDR1 and CDR2 sequences are LGHDT and YNNKEL (reference sequence). Unmatched junction bases numbered 5, after V lost 4 bases and J lost 3 bases. The CDR3 sequence is 15 residues long. CDR3 in DNA: TGTGCCAGCAGCCCTCCGGGACAGGGGGTCTACGAGCAGTACTTC. The encoded protein is CASSPPGQGVYEQYF.

The gene calls are TRBV7-2 and TRBJ1-6; D possibly corresponds to TRBD1 (5 bases). The CDR3 length is 13 residues. Germline CDR1 is SGHTA and CDR2 is FQGNSA. V was pared by 5 bases and J by 14 bases, with 16 bases between. The chain's CDR3 is CASSRDESSTLHF. Written as DNA, the CDR3 is TGTGCCAGCAGCCGGGACGAAAGTAGCACCCTCCACTTT.

The chain has TRBV11-3 and TRBJ2-2, with a possible D match to TRBD2 (7 bases). CDR1 is SGHNT and CDR2 is YENEEA in the germline V gene. Trimming cost V 4 bases and J 3 bases, with 12 bases left between them. The CDR3 consists of 15 residues. CDR3 residues: CASSSGGPYTGELFF. The DNA of the CDR3 is TGTGCCAGCAGCTCCGGGGGGCCCTACACCGGGGAGCTGTTTTTT.

This clone was found once. This chain joins TRBV7-6 and TRBJ2-2; the D is unclear. Trimming stripped 5 bases from V and 5 bases from J, with 6 bases between. Per germline, CDR1 SGHVS and CDR2 FNYEAQ. This CDR3 has 12 residues. The CDR3 sequence is CASSLQTGELFF. CDR3 coding DNA: TGTGCCAGCAGCCTCCAGACCGGGGAGCTGTTTTTT. Full variable domain (outside the CDR3, taken from reference TRBV7-6 and TRBJ2-2): GAGVSQSPRYKVTKRGQDVALRCDPISGHVSLYWYRQALGQGPEFLTYFNYEAQQDKSGLPNDRFSAERPEGSISTLTIQRTEQRDSAMYRCASSLQTGELFFGEGSRLTVL.

This chain uses TRBV6-1 with TRBJ1-5; no definite D call. Germline V CDR1 and CDR2: MNHNS, SASEGT. This CDR3 region has 13 residues. V was clipped by 2 bases and J by 6 bases, with 8 bases between them. The CDR3 bases are TGTGCCAGCAGTGAACGAGGTACTCAGCCCCAGCATTTT. Translation: CASSERGTQPQHF.

The chain carries TRBV7-2 and TRBJ1-5; D not resolved. V lost 6 bases to trimming and J lost 0 bases, with 6 bases between them. Germline CDR1 SGHTA, CDR2 FQGNSA. The CDR3 is 13 amino acids. This CDR3 reads CASRRNSNQPQHF. As DNA, the CDR3 is TGTGCCAGCAGGCGTAATAGCAATCAGCCCCAGCATTTT.

The CDR3 bases are TGCGCCAGCAGCTTGCAGAGCGGGGGGGCAAATGAGCAGTTCTTC. It codes for CASSLQSGGANEQFF. The chain recombines TRBV5-1 with TRBJ2-1, with 10 nucleotides matching TRBD2. The length of the CDR3 is 15 residues. J was trimmed by 7 bases and V by 1 base; bases with no gene match: 5. Per germline, CDR1 SGHRS and CDR2 YFSETQ.

The rearrangement joins TRBV12-3 or TRBV12-4 to TRBJ1-2; tentatively, D is TRBD1 (6 bases). Between the trimmed V and J ends, which lost 5 bases and 3 bases, there was a span of 7 bases. This CDR3 comprises 12 residues. CDR3 region: CASSTGYYGYTF. The CDR3 nucleotides read TGTGCCAGCAGTACAGGGTACTATGGCTACACCTTC.

The chain joins TRBV6-2 or TRBV6-3 to TRBJ2-2; D might be TRBD2 (5 bases). The CDR3 contains 14 residues. Trimming took off 6 bases at V and 4 bases at J, with 12 bases between the two ends. Germline V gives CDR1 MNHEY, CDR2 SVGEGT. CDR3 DNA sequence: TGTGCCAGCAGCGGAGGTTTGGGCACCGGGGAGCTGTTTTTT. Its protein product is CASSGGLGTGELFF.

V and J are TRBV6-5 and TRBJ1-2; the match to TRBD1 covers 8 bases. This CDR3 spans 15 amino acids. From germline, CDR1 is MNHEY and CDR2 SVGAGI. Trimming at V came to 2 bases and at J to 7 bases, leaving 9 bases not matched to a gene. CDR3: CASSYQDRGRTGYTF. In nucleotides, the CDR3 is TGTGCCAGCAGTTACCAAGACAGGGGAAGAACTGGCTACACCTTC.

This clone was seen a few times. The CDR3 DNA follows: TGTGCCAGCAGCCAAGAGTACAGCAGTGAGCAGTTCTTC. It codes for CASSQEYSSEQFF. The rearrangement links TRBV7-3 to TRBJ2-1; D is undetermined. This CDR3 comprises 13 residues. V was cut by 5 bases and J by 9 bases, with 14 bases left in between. Germline loops: CDR1 SGHTA, CDR2 FQGTGA. The complete variable domain, with remaining parts taken from reference TRBV7-3 and TRBJ2-1, reads GAGVSQTPSNKVTEKGKYVELRCDPISGHTALYWYRQSLGQGPEFLIYFQGTGAADDSGLPNDRFFAVRPEGSVSTLKIQRTERGDSAVYLCASSQEYSSEQFFGPGTRLTVL.

This chain uses TRBV5-1 with TRBJ2-5, with a tentative D call TRBD2 (5 bases). The germline V and J ends were trimmed by 4 bases and 1 base, with 11 bases remaining between them. Germline V gives CDR1 SGHRS, CDR2 YFSETQ. The CDR3 runs 14 residues. The CDR3 DNA sequence: TGCGCCAGCAGCAACCCCCGGGGCCAAGAGACCCAGTACTTC. As protein: CASSNPRGQETQYF.